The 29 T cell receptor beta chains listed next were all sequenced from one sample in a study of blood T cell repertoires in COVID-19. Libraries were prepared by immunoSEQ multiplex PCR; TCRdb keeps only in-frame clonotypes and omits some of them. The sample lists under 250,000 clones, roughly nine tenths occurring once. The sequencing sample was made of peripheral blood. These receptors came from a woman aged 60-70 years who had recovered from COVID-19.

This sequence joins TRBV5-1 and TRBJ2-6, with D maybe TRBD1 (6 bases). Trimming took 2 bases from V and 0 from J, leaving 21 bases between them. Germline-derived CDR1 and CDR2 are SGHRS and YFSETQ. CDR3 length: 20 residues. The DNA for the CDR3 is TGCGCCAGCAGCTTTAACAGGGCTGGGTCCGGCCACTCTGGGGCCAACGTCCTGACTTTC. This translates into CASSFNRAGSGHSGANVLTF.

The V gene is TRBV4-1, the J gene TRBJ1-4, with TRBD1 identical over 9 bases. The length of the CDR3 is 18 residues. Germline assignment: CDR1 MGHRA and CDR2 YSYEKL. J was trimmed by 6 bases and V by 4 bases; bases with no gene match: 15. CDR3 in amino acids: CASSRGQGPGDVYEKLFF. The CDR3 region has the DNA TGCGCCAGCAGCCGGGGACAGGGCCCAGGGGATGTTTATGAAAAACTGTTTTTT.

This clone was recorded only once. The CDR3 sequence: CASSYSWGGPYEQYF. In DNA form, the CDR3 reads TGTGCCAGCAGTTACTCGTGGGGGGGCCCCTACGAGCAGTACTTC. The chain couples TRBV6-5 to TRBJ2-7; D perhaps matches TRBD2 (7 bases). The CDR3 loop spans 15 amino acids. V lost 0 bases and J 2 bases, leaving 11 bases between the germline ends. From germline, CDR1 is MNHEY and CDR2 SVGAGI.

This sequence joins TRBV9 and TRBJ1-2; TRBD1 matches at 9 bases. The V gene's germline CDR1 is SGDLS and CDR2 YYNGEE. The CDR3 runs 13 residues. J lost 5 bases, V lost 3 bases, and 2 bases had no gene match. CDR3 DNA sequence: TGTGCCAGCAGCGCACAGGGGGCGTATGGCTACACCTTC. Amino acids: CASSAQGAYGYTF.

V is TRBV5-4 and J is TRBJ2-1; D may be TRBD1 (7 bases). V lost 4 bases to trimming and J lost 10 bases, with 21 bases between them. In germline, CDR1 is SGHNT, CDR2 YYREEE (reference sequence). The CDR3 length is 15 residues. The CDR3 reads CASSTQGRWDGEQFF. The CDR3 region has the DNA TGTGCCAGCAGCACACAGGGGAGGTGGGACGGAGAGCAGTTCTTC.

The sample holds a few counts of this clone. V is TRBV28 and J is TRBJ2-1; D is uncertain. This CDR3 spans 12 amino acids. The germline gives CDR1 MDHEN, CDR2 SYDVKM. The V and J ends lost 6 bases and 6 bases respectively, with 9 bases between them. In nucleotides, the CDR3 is TGTGCCAGCAGATCCCAGCGCAATGAGCAGTTCTTC. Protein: CASRSQRNEQFF. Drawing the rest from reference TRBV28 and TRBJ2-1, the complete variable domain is DVKVTQSSRYLVKRTGEKVFLECVQDMDHENMFWYRQDPGLGLRLIYFSYDVKMKEKGDIPEGYSVSREKKERFSLILESASTNQTSMYLCASRSQRNEQFFGPGTRLTVL.

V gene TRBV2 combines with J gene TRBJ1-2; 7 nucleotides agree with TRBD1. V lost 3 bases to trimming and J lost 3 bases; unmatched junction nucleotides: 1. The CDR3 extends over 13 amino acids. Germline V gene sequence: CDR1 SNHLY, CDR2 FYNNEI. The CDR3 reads CASSEGTDYGYTF. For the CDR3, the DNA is TGTGCCAGCAGTGAGGGGACAGACTATGGCTACACCTTC.

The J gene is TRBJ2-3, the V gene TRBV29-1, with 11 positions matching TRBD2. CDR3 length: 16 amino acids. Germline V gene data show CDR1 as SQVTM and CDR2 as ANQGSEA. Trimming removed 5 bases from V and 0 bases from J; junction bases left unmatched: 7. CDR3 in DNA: TGCAGCGTTCTCCCTAGCGGGGGGACGAGCACAGATACGCAGTATTTT. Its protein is CSVLPSGGTSTDTQYF.

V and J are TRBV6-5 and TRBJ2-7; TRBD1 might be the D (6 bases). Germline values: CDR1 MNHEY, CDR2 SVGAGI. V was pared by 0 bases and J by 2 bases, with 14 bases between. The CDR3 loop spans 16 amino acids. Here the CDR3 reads CASSYSGGQGTYEQYF. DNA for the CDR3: TGTGCCAGCAGTTACTCGGGCGGCCAGGGGACCTACGAGCAGTACTTC.

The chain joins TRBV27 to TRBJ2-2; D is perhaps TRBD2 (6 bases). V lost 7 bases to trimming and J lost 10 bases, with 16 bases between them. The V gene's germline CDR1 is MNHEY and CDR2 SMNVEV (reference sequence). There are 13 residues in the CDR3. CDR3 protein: CASNGGPGEELFF. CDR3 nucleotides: TGTGCCAGCAACGGGGGTCCTGGCGAGGAGCTGTTTTTT.

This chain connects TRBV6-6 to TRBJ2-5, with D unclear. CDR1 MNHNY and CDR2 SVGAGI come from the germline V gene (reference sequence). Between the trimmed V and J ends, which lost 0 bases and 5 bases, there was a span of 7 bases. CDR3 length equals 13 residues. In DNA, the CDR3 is TGTGCCAGCAGTTACTCGAGGCAGGAGACCCAGTACTTC. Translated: CASSYSRQETQYF.

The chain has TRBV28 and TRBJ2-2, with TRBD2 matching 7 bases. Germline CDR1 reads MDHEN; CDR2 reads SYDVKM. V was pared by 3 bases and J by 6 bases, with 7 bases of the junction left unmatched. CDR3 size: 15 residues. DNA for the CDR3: TGTGCCAGCAGTTTCCCAACCACTAGCGCCGGGGAGCTGTTTTTT. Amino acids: CASSFPTTSAGELFF.

The CDR3 nucleotides are TGTGCCAGCAGCTTTAATTTCCAAGAGACCCAGTACTTC. This encodes CASSFNFQETQYF. V usage is TRBV11-2 and J usage is TRBJ2-5; D unclear. There are 13 residues in the CDR3. V was pared by 3 bases and J by 1 base, with 6 bases between. Germline values: CDR1 SGHAT, CDR2 FQNNGV.

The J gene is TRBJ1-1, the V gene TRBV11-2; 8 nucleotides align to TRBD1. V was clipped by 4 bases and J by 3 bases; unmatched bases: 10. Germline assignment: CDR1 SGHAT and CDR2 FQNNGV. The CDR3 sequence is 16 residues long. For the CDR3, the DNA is TGTGCCAGCAGCTCTTATCAGGGGGCGGCGGACACTGAAGCTTTCTTT. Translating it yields CASSSYQGAADTEAFF.

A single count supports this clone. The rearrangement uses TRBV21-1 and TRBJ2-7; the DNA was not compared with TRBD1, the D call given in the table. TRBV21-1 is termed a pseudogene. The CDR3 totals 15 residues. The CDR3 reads CASSNINRKTYEQYF. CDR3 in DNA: TGTGCCAGCAGCAATATAAACAGGAAAACCTACGAGCAGTACTTC.

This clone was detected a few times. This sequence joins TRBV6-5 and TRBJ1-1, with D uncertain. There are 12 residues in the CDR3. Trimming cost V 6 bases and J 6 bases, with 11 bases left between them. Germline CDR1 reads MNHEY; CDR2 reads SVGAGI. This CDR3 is CASRGGRSEAFF. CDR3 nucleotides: TGTGCCAGCAGGGGAGGGAGGTCTGAAGCTTTCTTT.

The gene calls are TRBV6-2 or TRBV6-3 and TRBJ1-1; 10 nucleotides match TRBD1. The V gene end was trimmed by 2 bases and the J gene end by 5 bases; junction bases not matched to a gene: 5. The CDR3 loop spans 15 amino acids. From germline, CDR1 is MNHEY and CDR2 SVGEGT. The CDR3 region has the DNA TGTGCCAGCAGTTACCGGAGACAGGGGGCGACTGAAGCTTTCTTT. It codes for CASSYRRQGATEAFF.

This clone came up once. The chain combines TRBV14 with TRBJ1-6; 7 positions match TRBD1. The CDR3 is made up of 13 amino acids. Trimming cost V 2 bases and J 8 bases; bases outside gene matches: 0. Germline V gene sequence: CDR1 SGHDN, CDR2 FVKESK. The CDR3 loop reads CASSQTGDSPLHF. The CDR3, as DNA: TGTGCCAGCAGCCAAACAGGGGATTCACCCCTCCACTTT.

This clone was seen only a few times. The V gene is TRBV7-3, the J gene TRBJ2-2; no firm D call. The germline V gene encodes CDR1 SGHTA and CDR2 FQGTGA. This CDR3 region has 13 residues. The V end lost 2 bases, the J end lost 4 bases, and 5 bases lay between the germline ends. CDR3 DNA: TGTGCCAGCAGCTTAGCGCGCACCGGGGAGCTGTTTTTT. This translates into CASSLARTGELFF.

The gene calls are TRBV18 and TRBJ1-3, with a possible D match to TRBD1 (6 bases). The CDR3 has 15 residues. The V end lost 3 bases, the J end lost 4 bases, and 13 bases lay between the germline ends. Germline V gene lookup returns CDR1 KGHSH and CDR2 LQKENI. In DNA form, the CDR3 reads TGTGCCAGCTCACCGACACAGGGATCCGGAAACACCATATATTTT. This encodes CASSPTQGSGNTIYF. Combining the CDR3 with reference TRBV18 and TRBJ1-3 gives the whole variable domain NAGVMQNPRHLVRRRGQEARLRCSPMKGHSHVYWYRQLPEEGLKFMVYLQKENIIDESGMPKERFSAEFPKEGPSILRIQQVVRGDSAAYFCASSPTQGSGNTIYFGEGSWLTVV.

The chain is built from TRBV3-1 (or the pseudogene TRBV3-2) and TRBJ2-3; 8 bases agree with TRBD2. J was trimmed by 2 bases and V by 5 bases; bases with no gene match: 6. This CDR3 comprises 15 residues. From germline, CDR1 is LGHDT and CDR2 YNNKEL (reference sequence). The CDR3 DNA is TGTGCCAGCAGCTTCAGCGGGGGTATCACAGATACGCAGTATTTT. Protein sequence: CASSFSGGITDTQYF.

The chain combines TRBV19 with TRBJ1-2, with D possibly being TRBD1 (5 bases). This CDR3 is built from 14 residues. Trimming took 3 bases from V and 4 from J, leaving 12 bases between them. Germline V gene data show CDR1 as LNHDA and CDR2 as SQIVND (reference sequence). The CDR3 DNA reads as TGTGCCAGTAGTATTTTAGGGGTAGCCTATGGCTACACCTTC. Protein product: CASSILGVAYGYTF.

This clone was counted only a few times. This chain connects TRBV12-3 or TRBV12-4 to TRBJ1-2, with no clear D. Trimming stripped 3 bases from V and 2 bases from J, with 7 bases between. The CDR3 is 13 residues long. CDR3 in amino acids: CASSLQINYGYTF. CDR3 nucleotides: TGTGCCAGCAGTTTGCAGATAAACTATGGCTACACCTTC.

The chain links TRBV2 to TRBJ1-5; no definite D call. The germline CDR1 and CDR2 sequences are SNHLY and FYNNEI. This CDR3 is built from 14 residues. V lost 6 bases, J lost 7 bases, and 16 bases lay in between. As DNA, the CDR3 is TGTGCCAGCAGCATTGACACCACCGGCCAGCCCCAGCATTTT. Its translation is CASSIDTTGQPQHF.

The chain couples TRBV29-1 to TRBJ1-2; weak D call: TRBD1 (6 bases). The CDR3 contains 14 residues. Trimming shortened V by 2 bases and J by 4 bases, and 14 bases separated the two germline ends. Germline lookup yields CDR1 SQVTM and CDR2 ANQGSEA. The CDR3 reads CSVEMAGETYGYTF. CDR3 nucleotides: TGCAGCGTTGAAATGGCAGGGGAAACCTATGGCTACACCTTC.

In DNA, the CDR3 is TGTGCCAGCAGTTTTATAACGCGGTACCTAAACTACGAGCAGTACTTC. Its protein product is CASSFITRYLNYEQYF. V usage is TRBV28 and J usage is TRBJ2-7; D unresolved. CDR1 and CDR2 (germline): MDHEN, SYDVKM. Trimming removed 3 bases from V and 3 bases from J, with 18 bases in between. The CDR3 is 16 residues long.

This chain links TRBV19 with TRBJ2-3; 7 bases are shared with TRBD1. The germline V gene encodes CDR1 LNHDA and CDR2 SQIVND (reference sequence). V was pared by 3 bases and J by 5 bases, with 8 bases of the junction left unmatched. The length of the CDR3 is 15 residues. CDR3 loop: CASSIVAQGRDTQYF. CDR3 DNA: TGTGCCAGTAGTATTGTAGCACAGGGGAGAGATACGCAGTATTTT.

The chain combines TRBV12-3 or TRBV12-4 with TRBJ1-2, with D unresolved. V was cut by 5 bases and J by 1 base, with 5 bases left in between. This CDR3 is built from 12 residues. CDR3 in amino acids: CASSELNYGYTF. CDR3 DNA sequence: TGTGCCAGCAGTGAGCTTAACTATGGCTACACCTTC.

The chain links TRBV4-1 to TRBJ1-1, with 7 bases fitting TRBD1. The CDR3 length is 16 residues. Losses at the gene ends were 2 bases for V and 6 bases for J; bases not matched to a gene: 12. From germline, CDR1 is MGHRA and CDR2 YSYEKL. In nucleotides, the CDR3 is TGCGCCAGCAGCCAACGACAGGGAATCGTAGGGTCTGAAGCTTTCTTT. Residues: CASSQRQGIVGSEAFF.